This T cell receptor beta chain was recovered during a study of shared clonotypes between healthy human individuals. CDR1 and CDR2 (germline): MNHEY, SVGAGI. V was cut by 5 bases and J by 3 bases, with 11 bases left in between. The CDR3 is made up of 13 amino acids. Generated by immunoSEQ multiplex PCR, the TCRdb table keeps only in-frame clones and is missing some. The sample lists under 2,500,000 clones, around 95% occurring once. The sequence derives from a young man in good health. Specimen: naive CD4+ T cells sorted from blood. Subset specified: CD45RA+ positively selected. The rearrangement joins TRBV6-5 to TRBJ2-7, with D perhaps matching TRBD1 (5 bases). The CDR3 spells CASSRQNLYEQYF. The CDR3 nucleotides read TGTGCCAGCAGTAGACAGAACCTCTACGAGCAGTACTTC.